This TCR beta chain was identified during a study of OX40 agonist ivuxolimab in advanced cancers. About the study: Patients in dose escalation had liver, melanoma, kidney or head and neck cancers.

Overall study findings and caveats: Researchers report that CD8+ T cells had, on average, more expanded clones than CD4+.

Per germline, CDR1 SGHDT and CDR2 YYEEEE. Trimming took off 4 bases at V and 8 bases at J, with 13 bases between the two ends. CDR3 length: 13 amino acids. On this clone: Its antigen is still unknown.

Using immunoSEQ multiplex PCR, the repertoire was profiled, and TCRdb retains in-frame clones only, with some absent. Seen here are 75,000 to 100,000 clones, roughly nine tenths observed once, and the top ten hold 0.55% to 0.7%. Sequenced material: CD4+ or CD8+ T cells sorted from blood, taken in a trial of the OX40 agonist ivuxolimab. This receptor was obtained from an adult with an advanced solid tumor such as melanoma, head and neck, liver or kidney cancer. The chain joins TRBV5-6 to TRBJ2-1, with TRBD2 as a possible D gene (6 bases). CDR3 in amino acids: CASSRGFGDEQFF. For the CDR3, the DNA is TGTGCCAGCAGCCGGGGGTTCGGCGATGAGCAGTTCTTC.